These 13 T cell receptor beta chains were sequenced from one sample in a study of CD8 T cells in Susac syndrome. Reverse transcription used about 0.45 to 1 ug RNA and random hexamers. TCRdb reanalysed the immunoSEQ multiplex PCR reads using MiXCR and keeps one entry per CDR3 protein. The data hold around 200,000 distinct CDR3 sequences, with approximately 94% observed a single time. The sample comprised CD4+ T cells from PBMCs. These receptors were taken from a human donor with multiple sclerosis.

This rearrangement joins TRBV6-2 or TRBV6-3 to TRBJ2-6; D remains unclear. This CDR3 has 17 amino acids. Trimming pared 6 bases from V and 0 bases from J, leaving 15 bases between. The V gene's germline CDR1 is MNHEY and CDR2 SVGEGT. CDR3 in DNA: TGTGCCAGCAGGCCAGATTTGGATCTCTCTGGGGCCAACGTCCTGACTTTC. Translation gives CASRPDLDLSGANVLTF.

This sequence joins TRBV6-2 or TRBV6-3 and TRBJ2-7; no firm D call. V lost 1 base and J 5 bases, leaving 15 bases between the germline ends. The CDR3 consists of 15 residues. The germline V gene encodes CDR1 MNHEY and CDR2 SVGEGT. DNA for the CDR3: TGTGCCAGCAGTTACTGGGCAGTCAACATCGACGAGCAGTACTTC. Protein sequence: CASSYWAVNIDEQYF.

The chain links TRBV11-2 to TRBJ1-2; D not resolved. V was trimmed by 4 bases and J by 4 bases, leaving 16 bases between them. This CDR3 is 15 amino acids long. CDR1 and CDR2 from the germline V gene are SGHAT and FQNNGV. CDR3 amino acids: CASSSPSKESYGYTF. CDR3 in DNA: TGTGCCAGCAGCTCCCCGTCGAAGGAGTCCTATGGCTACACCTTC. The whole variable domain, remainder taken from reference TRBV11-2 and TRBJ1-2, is EAGVAQSPRYKIIEKRQSVAFWCNPISGHATLYWYQQILGQGPKLLIQFQNNGVVDDSQLPKDRFSAERLKGVDSTLKIQPAKLEDSAVYLCASSSPSKESYGYTFGSGTRLTVV.

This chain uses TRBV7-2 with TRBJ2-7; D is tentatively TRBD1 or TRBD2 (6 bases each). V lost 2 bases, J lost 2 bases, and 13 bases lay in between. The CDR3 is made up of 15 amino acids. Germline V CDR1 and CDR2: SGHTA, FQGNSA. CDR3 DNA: TGTGCCAGCAGCTTAAGCGGGCAGGGGACCTACGAGCAGTACTTC. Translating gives CASSLSGQGTYEQYF.

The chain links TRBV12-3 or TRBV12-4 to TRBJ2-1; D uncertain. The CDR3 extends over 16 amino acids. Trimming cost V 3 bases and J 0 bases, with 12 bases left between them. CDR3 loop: CASSFSLPSSYNEQFF. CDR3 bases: TGTGCCAGCAGTTTTTCCCTACCAAGCTCCTACAATGAGCAGTTCTTC.

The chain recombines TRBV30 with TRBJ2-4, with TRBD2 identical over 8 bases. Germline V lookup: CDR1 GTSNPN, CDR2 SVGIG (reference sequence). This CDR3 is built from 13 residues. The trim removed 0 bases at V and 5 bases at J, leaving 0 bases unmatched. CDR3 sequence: CAWSVAGENIQYF. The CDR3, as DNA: TGTGCCTGGAGTGTAGCGGGGGAAAACATTCAGTACTTC.

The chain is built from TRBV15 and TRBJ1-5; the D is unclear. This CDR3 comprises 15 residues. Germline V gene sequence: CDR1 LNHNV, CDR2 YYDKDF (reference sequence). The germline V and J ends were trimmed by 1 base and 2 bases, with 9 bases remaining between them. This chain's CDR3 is CATSRVMGGNQPQHF. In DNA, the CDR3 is TGTGCCACCAGCAGAGTCATGGGAGGCAATCAGCCCCAGCATTTT.

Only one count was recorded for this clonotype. The CDR3 is CASSPNDQETQYF. The DNA for the CDR3 is TGTGCCAGCTCACCTAACGACCAAGAGACCCAGTACTTC. The chain carries TRBV18 and TRBJ2-5; D is unresolved. Germline loops: CDR1 KGHSH, CDR2 LQKENI. The V end lost 3 bases, the J end lost 0 bases, and 5 bases lay between the germline ends. The CDR3 runs to 13 residues.

CDR3 bases: TGCAGTGTCGAACAGTTCAACCAAAACATTCAGTACTTC. Translated, it gives CSVEQFNQNIQYF. This chain connects TRBV20-1 to TRBJ2-4; D uncertain. Per germline, CDR1 DFQATT and CDR2 SNEGSKA (reference sequence). V was clipped by 7 bases and J by 5 bases, with 15 bases between them. This CDR3 contains 13 residues.

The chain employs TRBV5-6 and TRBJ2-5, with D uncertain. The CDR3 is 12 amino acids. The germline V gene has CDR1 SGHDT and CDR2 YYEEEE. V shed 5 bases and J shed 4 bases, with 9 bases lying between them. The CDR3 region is CASSIMRETQYF. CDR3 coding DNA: TGTGCCAGCAGTATCATGAGAGAGACCCAGTACTTC. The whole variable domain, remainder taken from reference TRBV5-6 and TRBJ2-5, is DAGVTQSPTHLIKTRGQQVTLRCSPKSGHDTVSWYQQALGQGPQFIFQYYEEEERQRGNFPDRFSGHQFPNYSSELNVNALLLGDSALYLCASSIMRETQYFGPGTRLLVL.

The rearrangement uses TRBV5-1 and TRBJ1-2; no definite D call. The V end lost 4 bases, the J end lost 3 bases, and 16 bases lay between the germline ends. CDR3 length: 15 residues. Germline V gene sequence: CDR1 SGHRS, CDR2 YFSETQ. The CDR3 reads CASSQSGSNYYGYTF. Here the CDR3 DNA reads TGCGCCAGCAGCCAGTCGGGGTCGAATTACTATGGCTACACCTTC. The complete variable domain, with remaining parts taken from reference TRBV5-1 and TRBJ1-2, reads KAGVTQTPRYLIKTRGQQVTLSCSPISGHRSVSWYQQTPGQGLQFLFEYFSETQRNKGNFPGRFSGRQFSNSRSEMNVSTLELGDSALYLCASSQSGSNYYGYTFGSGTRLTVV.

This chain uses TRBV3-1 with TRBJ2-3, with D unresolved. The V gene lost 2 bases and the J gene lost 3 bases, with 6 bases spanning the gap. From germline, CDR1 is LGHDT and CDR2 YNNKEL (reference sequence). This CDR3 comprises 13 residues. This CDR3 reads CASSQFVTDTQYF. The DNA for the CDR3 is TGTGCCAGCAGCCAATTTGTAACAGATACGCAGTATTTT.

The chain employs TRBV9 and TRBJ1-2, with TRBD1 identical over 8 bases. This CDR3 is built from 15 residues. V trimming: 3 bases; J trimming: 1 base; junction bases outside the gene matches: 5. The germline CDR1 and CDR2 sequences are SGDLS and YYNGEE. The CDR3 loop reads CASSAGQGLNYGYTF. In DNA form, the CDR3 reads TGTGCCAGCAGCGCCGGACAGGGCCTTAACTATGGCTACACCTTC.